This entry lists 29 T cell receptor beta chains sequenced from one sample in a study of regulatory T cells in long-lasting Graves disease. In building TCR beta libraries, iRepertoire HTBI primers were used together with Arm-PCR of CDR3 regions. TCRdb used MiXCR to reprocess the multiplex PCR reads, holding one entry per CDR3 protein. Of approximately 400,000 distinct CDR3 sequences listed, roughly a quarter are singletons. Stated time point: persistent/refractory GD, antithyroid drugs over 5 years with positive TRAb. From RNA extracted from PBMCs, the TCR library was made. The sequencing used peripheral blood mononuclear cells (PBMCs), collected when the disease was refractory, from a patient treated with antithyroid drugs. These receptors all stem from a female donor with Graves disease.

This clonotype was found a few times. The chain recombines TRBV12-3 or TRBV12-4 with TRBJ2-2; TRBD2 agrees at 11 bases. The ends lost 10 bases at V and 6 bases at J; junction bases unmatched: 4. The CDR3 length is 13 residues. As DNA, the CDR3 is TGTGCCACCAGGACTAGCGGGCCCGGGGAGCTGTTTTTT. This encodes CATRTSGPGELFF.

This clonotype has ten or more counts. V gene TRBV7-2 combines with J gene TRBJ1-1; D not certain. Germline V lookup: CDR1 SGHTA, CDR2 FQGNSA. V was pared by 2 bases and J by 1 base, with 5 bases between. The length of the CDR3 is 13 residues. CDR3 coding DNA: TGTGCCAGCAGCTTACAAGAGAACACTGAAGCTTTCTTT. Residues: CASSLQENTEAFF.

The table lists this clonotype with many counts. The chain has TRBV28 and TRBJ2-7, with 7 bases fitting TRBD1. V lost 5 bases to trimming and J lost 3 bases; unmatched junction nucleotides: 10. The V gene's germline CDR1 is MDHEN and CDR2 SYDVKM. CDR3 length equals 15 residues. CDR3 in DNA: TGTGCCAGCAGTCCATCGGACAGGCGAAACTACGAGCAGTACTTC. It is translated as CASSPSDRRNYEQYF.

This clonotype came up a few times. The CDR3: CSVAGQRPYEQYF. Written as DNA, the CDR3 is TGCAGCGTTGCAGGGCAGCGACCCTACGAGCAGTACTTC. The chain recombines TRBV29-1 with TRBJ2-7; TRBD1 is a possible D gene (5 bases). The germline V gene has CDR1 SQVTM and CDR2 ANQGSEA. The V end was cut by 4 bases, the J end by 2 bases, with 12 bases between. CDR3 length: 13 amino acids.

This clonotype was detected many times. The chain has TRBV2 and TRBJ2-7; TRBD2 agrees at 8 bases. Looked up from germline, CDR1 is SNHLY and CDR2 is FYNNEI. V dropped 7 bases and J dropped 5; count of bases not matched to a gene: 16. The length of the CDR3 is 16 residues. The chain's CDR3 is CASKKGRGAGGHEQYF. CDR3 DNA sequence: TGTGCCAGCAAGAAGGGCCGAGGGGCGGGAGGCCACGAGCAGTACTTC.

Regarding this clonotype: One base away lies a much larger clone, so this may be a sequencing read error. The J gene is TRBJ2-5, the V gene TRBV11-3; the D is unclear. This CDR3 is 13 amino acids long. CDR1 and CDR2 (germline): SGHNT, YENEEA. The CDR3 region is CASSLVAEEIQYF. CDR3 nucleotide sequence: TGTGCCAGCAGCTTAGTGGCCGAAGAGATCCAGTACTTC.

In the case of this clonotype: Being one base from a much bigger clone, this may be a read error. V gene TRBV12-3 or TRBV12-4 combines with J gene TRBJ2-7; 9 bases map to TRBD2. This CDR3 is 15 amino acids long. The ends lost 5 bases at V and 2 bases at J; junction bases unmatched: 7. The CDR3 sequence: CASSHGLAGTYEQYF. DNA of the CDR3: TGTGCCAGCAGTCACGGCCTAGCGGGGACCTACGAGCAGTACTTC.

A few counts support this clonotype. The chain carries TRBV29-1 and TRBJ1-1; D unclear. CDR3 size: 12 residues. CDR1 is SQVTM, CDR2 ANQGSEA, per germline. Trimming removed 1 base at V and 0 bases at J, with 3 bases between. CDR3 nucleotide sequence: TGCAGCGTTGAAGTCGTGAACACTGAAGCTTTCTTT. Its protein product is CSVEVVNTEAFF.

There are many counts of this clonotype. The J gene is TRBJ2-5, the V gene TRBV2; D gene ambiguous. The CDR3 runs to 13 residues. CDR1 and CDR2 (germline): SNHLY, FYNNEI. Trimming removed 3 bases at V and 2 bases at J, with 7 bases between. Written as DNA, the CDR3 is TGTGCCAGCAGTGATCTGGGGCAAGAGACCCAGTACTTC. Amino acid sequence: CASSDLGQETQYF.

The V call is TRBV5-6, the J call TRBJ2-4; no firm D call. The CDR3 contains 14 residues. V lost 1 base and J 1 base, leaving 6 bases between the germline ends. Germline-derived CDR1 and CDR2 are SGHDT and YYEEEE. The CDR3 DNA is TGTGCCAGCAGCTTGACTGTGGCCAAAAACATTCAGTACTTC. Protein: CASSLTVAKNIQYF.

The chain carries TRBV9 and TRBJ2-2, with 14 bases lining up with TRBD2. The CDR3 covers 17 residues. CDR1 and CDR2 from the germline V gene are SGDLS and YYNGEE. Unmatched junction bases numbered 3, after V lost 3 bases and J lost 2 bases. DNA of the CDR3: TGTGCCAGCAGCGGACTAGCGGGAGGGACTAACACCGGGGAGCTGTTTTTT. It encodes CASSGLAGGTNTGELFF.

This clonotype was detected only a few times. The rearrangement links TRBV7-9 to TRBJ2-1, with 7 bases matching TRBD2. The trim removed 4 bases at V and 3 bases at J, leaving 3 bases unmatched. The CDR3 is 14 residues long. Germline CDR1 is SEHNR and CDR2 is FQNEAQ (reference sequence). Here the CDR3 reads CASSSTSSYNEQFF. The CDR3 DNA reads as TGTGCCAGCAGCTCGACTAGCAGCTACAATGAGCAGTTCTTC.

This clonotype was counted ten times or more. The CDR3 region is CASSSTGRSYEQYF. The DNA of the CDR3 is TGTGCCAGCAGTTCGACAGGGAGGTCCTACGAGCAGTACTTC. The chain uses TRBV6-5 and TRBJ2-7; a possible D gene is TRBD1 (7 bases). The CDR3 is made up of 14 amino acids. V gave up 4 bases and J gave up 1 base, with 11 bases separating them. The V gene's germline CDR1 is MNHEY and CDR2 SVGAGI.

The chain couples TRBV30 to TRBJ1-5, with D uncertain. Germline V lookup: CDR1 GTSNPN, CDR2 SVGIG (reference sequence). The CDR3 is 17 residues long. Trimming removed 2 bases from V and 0 bases from J, with 17 bases in between. The CDR3 sequence is CAWSTAPDRYSNQPQHF. For the CDR3, the DNA is TGTGCCTGGAGTACGGCCCCCGACCGATATAGCAATCAGCCCCAGCATTTT. The full variable domain, with the rest looked up from reference TRBV30 and TRBJ1-5, is SQTIHQWPATLVQPVGSPLSLECTVEGTSNPNLYWYRQAAGRGLQLLFYSVGIGQISSEVPQNLSASRPQDRQFILSSKKLLLSDSGFYLCAWSTAPDRYSNQPQHFGDGTRLSIL.

CDR3 loop: CASSRGTSGQGEQYF. The CDR3 nucleotides are TGCGCCAGCAGCCGTGGGACTAGCGGGCAAGGAGAGCAGTACTTC. The chain carries TRBV5-1 and TRBJ2-7; TRBD2 agrees at 12 bases. Trimming removed 4 bases from V and 7 bases from J; junction bases left unmatched: 9. This CDR3 region has 15 residues. Germline V gene data show CDR1 as SGHRS and CDR2 as YFSETQ.

In this sample, this clonotype turned up many times. The J gene is TRBJ1-2, the V gene TRBV20-1, with unresolved D. The CDR3 is 14 amino acids. The germline CDR1 and CDR2 sequences are DFQATT and SNEGSKA (reference sequence). V was cut by 0 bases and J by 4 bases, with 12 bases left in between. CDR3 sequence reads: CSARDRQVTYGYTF. The CDR3 DNA is TGCAGTGCTAGAGATCGGCAGGTAACCTATGGCTACACCTTC.

At least ten counts were recorded for this clonotype. The chain employs TRBV29-1 and TRBJ1-4; D remains unclear. The CDR3 contains 11 residues. Trimming took off 5 bases at V and 8 bases at J, with 9 bases between the two ends. Germline V gene data show CDR1 as SQVTM and CDR2 as ANQGSEA. The CDR3 DNA is TGCAGCGTTTGGCGGAAGGAAAAACTGTTTTTT. It yields the protein CSVWRKEKLFF.

At least ten counts were recorded for this clonotype. This chain links TRBV24-1 with TRBJ2-6; no reliable D call. Deletions cut 3 bases from V and 2 bases from J, with 10 bases between. Germline CDR1 reads KGHDR; CDR2 reads SFDVKD. CDR3 length: 16 amino acids. CDR3 loop: CATSDPSLTGANVLTF. The CDR3 nucleotides read TGTGCCACCAGTGATCCGTCTCTGACTGGGGCCAACGTCCTGACTTTC.

The table lists this clonotype with a few counts. CDR3 protein: CAWSERWEAGYTF. The DNA for the CDR3 is TGTGCCTGGAGTGAGAGGTGGGAGGCAGGCTACACCTTC. The chain recombines TRBV30 with TRBJ1-2; D uncertain. CDR3 length: 13 amino acids. Germline assignment: CDR1 GTSNPN and CDR2 SVGIG (reference sequence). Trimming left V 1 base short and J 8 bases short, with 14 bases between.

There are many counts of this clonotype. The chain uses TRBV30 and TRBJ2-2, with 9 positions matching TRBD1. The CDR3 runs 15 residues. Germline-derived CDR1 and CDR2 are GTSNPN and SVGIG (reference sequence). The junction had 9 bases not matched to a gene; V was cut back by 3 bases and J by 7 bases. DNA for the CDR3: TGTGCCTGGAGGGACGGACAGGGGATGAGCGGGGAGCTGTTTTTT. Translating gives CAWRDGQGMSGELFF.

This clonotype was recorded a few times. V is TRBV5-1 and J is TRBJ2-7; 10 positions agree with TRBD1. Trimming at V came to 4 bases and at J to 0 bases, leaving 4 bases not matched to a gene. Germline V gene data show CDR1 as SGHRS and CDR2 as YFSETQ. CDR3 size: 15 residues. CDR3 DNA sequence: TGCGCCAGCAGCCCGACAGGGGGCATCTCCTACGAGCAGTACTTC. The encoded protein is CASSPTGGISYEQYF.

A note on this clonotype: At one of its ends the junction is not consistent with the germline gene, which may arise from a read error. Here the CDR3 DNA reads TGTGCCAGCAGTTACTCCCCAGGGCCATACGTGCAGTACTTC. Its protein is CASSYSPGPYVQYF. This rearrangement joins TRBV6-5 to TRBJ2-7; weak D call: TRBD1 (5 bases). The CDR3 has 14 amino acids. The germline V gene encodes CDR1 MNHEY and CDR2 SVGAGI.

This clonotype was observed a few times. The chain uses TRBV29-1 and TRBJ1-2; 7 positions agree with TRBD1. CDR3 length equals 13 residues. V lost 4 bases to trimming and J lost 5 bases; unmatched junction nucleotides: 7. Per germline, CDR1 SQVTM and CDR2 ANQGSEA. Here the CDR3 reads CSVVGTEYYGYTF. The CDR3 nucleotides are TGCAGCGTTGTTGGGACAGAGTATTATGGCTACACCTTC. The variable domain in full, with the rest retrieved from reference TRBV29-1 and TRBJ1-2, is SAVISQKPSRDICQRGTSLTIQCQVDSQVTMMFWYRQQPGQSLTLIATANQGSEATYESGFVIDKFPISRPNLTFSTLTVSNMSPEDSSIYLCSVVGTEYYGYTFGSGTRLTVV.

This clonotype was seen a few times. CDR3 protein: CASSLAARSGETQYF. In DNA, the CDR3 is TGTGCCAGCAGCTTAGCAGCTCGCTCCGGTGAGACCCAGTACTTC. The chain employs TRBV7-9 and TRBJ2-5; no clear D gene. V was trimmed by 0 bases and J by 5 bases, leaving 13 bases between them. The CDR3 runs 15 residues. Germline assignment: CDR1 SEHNR and CDR2 FQNEAQ (reference sequence).

This clonotype appeared many times. This chain links TRBV6-5 with TRBJ2-7, with 7 positions matching TRBD1. CDR1 is MNHEY and CDR2 is SVGAGI in the germline V gene. J gave up 3 bases and V 4 bases, and 15 bases lay outside the gene matches. This CDR3 spans 17 amino acids. CDR3 DNA: TGTGCCAGCAGTTCCAGAAAGAGTCCCGGGACAGACTACGAGCAGTACTTC. This sequence encodes CASSSRKSPGTDYEQYF.

The genes are TRBV28 and TRBJ2-3; tentatively, D is TRBD1 or TRBD2 (5 bases each). The V end was cut by 6 bases, the J end by 6 bases, with 19 bases between. The CDR3 loop spans 15 amino acids. From germline, CDR1 is MDHEN and CDR2 SYDVKM. In DNA form, the CDR3 reads TGTGCCAGCAGATGGGACCACGCTACGCAGGATACGCAGTATTTT. Encoded protein: CASRWDHATQDTQYF.

This clonotype was found many times. The rearrangement joins TRBV6-5 to TRBJ2-1, with D possibly TRBD2 on 6 matching bases. The V gene lost 2 bases and the J gene lost 0 bases, with 8 bases spanning the gap. CDR1 and CDR2 from the germline V gene are MNHEY and SVGAGI. The CDR3 covers 15 residues. In nucleotides, the CDR3 is TGTGCCAGCAGTTACCGGGAGACCTCCTACAATGAGCAGTTCTTC. Translated: CASSYRETSYNEQFF.

This clonotype was counted a few times. This chain joins TRBV5-1 and TRBJ1-2; possibly TRBD1 for D (6 bases). Trimming took 4 bases from V and 2 from J, leaving 15 bases between them. The germline V gene encodes CDR1 SGHRS and CDR2 YFSETQ. CDR3 size: 15 residues. In nucleotides, the CDR3 is TGCGCCAGCAGCATTCCGGGACAAGAGAACTATGGCTACACCTTC. Translating it yields CASSIPGQENYGYTF. Supplemented by reference TRBV5-1 and TRBJ1-2, the full variable domain reads KAGVTQTPRYLIKTRGQQVTLSCSPISGHRSVSWYQQTPGQGLQFLFEYFSETQRNKGNFPGRFSGRQFSNSRSEMNVSTLELGDSALYLCASSIPGQENYGYTFGSGTRLTVV.

This clonotype has a count of ten or more. The V call is TRBV6-2 or TRBV6-3, the J call TRBJ1-5; D is possibly TRBD1 (6 bases). The germline V gene has CDR1 MNHEY and CDR2 SVGEGT. V lost 6 bases and J lost 1, with 13 bases in between. CDR3 length: 15 amino acids. CDR3 in DNA: TGTGCCAGCAGGTACGATCAGGGGAGCAATCAGCCCCAGCATTTT. It is translated as CASRYDQGSNQPQHF.